The 26 T cell receptor beta chains given below trace back to one sample, sequenced in a study of T cell responses to AZD1222 COVID-19 vaccine. The assay was immunoSEQ multiplex PCR, and TCRdb's table has in-frame clones only and misses some. The data contain roughly 97,000 clones, about 93% of them seen just once; the ten biggest clones take up 5%. Sequencing used peripheral blood, obtained on day 0 of AZD1222 vaccination. These receptors came from an adult in good health.

The rearrangement joins TRBV4-1 to TRBJ2-2; a possible D gene is TRBD2 (5 bases). Germline-derived CDR1 and CDR2 are MGHRA and YSYEKL. With 3 bases removed from V and 7 bases from J, the gap between germline ends came to 9 bases. The CDR3 loop spans 13 amino acids. The CDR3 spells CASSQKEVGELFF. The CDR3 nucleotides read TGCGCCAGCAGCCAGAAGGAGGTCGGGGAGCTGTTTTTT.

The chain recombines TRBV7-2 with TRBJ2-7; D remains unclear. Germline CDR1 SGHTA, CDR2 FQGNSA. The CDR3 consists of 14 residues. The V end lost 1 base, the J end lost 3 bases, and 10 bases lay between the germline ends. The CDR3 region has the DNA TGTGCCAGCAGCTTAGAGTCGGGTCACTACGAGCAGTACTTC. Amino acids: CASSLESGHYEQYF.

The chain recombines TRBV3-1 (or the pseudogene TRBV3-2) with TRBJ2-1; no reliable D call. Germline loops: CDR1 LGHDT, CDR2 YNNKEL (reference sequence). The CDR3 is 15 amino acids. The V end lost 5 bases, the J end lost 0 bases, and 11 bases lay between the germline ends. The CDR3 here is CASSNPRSSYNEQFF. The CDR3 bases are TGTGCCAGCAGCAATCCCCGGAGCTCCTACAATGAGCAGTTCTTC.

The chain is built from TRBV5-1 and TRBJ1-3; D is perhaps TRBD1 (6 bases). V dropped 2 bases and J dropped 4 bases, with 10 bases sitting between them. The CDR3 length is 14 residues. The germline CDR1 and CDR2 sequences are SGHRS and YFSETQ. For the CDR3, the DNA is TGCGCCAGCAGCTTTTTTGGACAGGGAAACACCATATATTTT. It encodes CASSFFGQGNTIYF.

The rearrangement uses TRBV7-9 and TRBJ2-3; 8 nucleotides line up with TRBD2. Germline V gene data show CDR1 as SEHNR and CDR2 as FQNEAQ (reference sequence). J was trimmed by 2 bases and V by 5 bases; bases with no gene match: 6. This CDR3 is built from 15 residues. CDR3 sequence reads: CASSPVSGNTDTQYF. In nucleotides, the CDR3 is TGTGCCAGCAGCCCCGTTAGCGGGAACACAGATACGCAGTATTTT.

The rearrangement uses TRBV7-9 and TRBJ2-3; 7 nucleotides match TRBD2. V lost 5 bases to trimming and J lost 7 bases; unmatched junction nucleotides: 21. Germline assignment: CDR1 SEHNR and CDR2 FQNEAQ (reference sequence). This CDR3 has 18 amino acids. Here the CDR3 reads CASSAFARGSHPINTQYF. CDR3 coding DNA: TGTGCCAGCAGCGCGTTTGCGCGCGGGAGTCATCCCATAAATACGCAGTATTTT.

The gene calls are TRBV27 and TRBJ1-1; TRBD1 aligns across 8 bases. This CDR3 has 15 amino acids. V lost 5 bases and J lost 7; bases outside the gene matches: 12. The germline V gene has CDR1 MNHEY and CDR2 SMNVEV (reference sequence). CDR3 DNA sequence: TGTGCCAGCAGTGAATCCCCGGGACAGGCTTTTGAAGCTTTCTTT. Translating it yields CASSESPGQAFEAFF.

The CDR3 here is CASSERLAETYEQYF. The DNA for the CDR3 is TGTGCCAGCAGTGAAAGACTAGCGGAAACCTACGAGCAGTACTTC. The V call is TRBV6-1, the J call TRBJ2-7, with TRBD2 matching 9 bases. CDR1 is MNHNS, CDR2 SASEGT, per germline. The CDR3 contains 15 residues. The V and J ends lost 2 bases and 2 bases, in that order; junction bases with no gene match: 4.

The chain is built from TRBV19 and TRBJ2-1; D ambiguous. The germline V gene has CDR1 LNHDA and CDR2 SQIVND (reference sequence). This CDR3 region has 13 residues. V lost 5 bases, J lost 6 bases, and 11 bases lay in between. CDR3 nucleotides: TGTGCCAGTAGTTCCCGAGCCTCCAATGAGCAGTTCTTC. It specifies CASSSRASNEQFF.

The chain couples TRBV19 to TRBJ1-5; 7 positions match TRBD1. The CDR3 has 15 residues. Germline V gene sequence: CDR1 LNHDA, CDR2 SQIVND (reference sequence). After removal of 7 bases from V and 1 base from J, the junction contained 7 bases not matched to a gene. The chain's CDR3 is CASKTSQGSNQPQHF. DNA of the CDR3: TGTGCCAGTAAGACCTCACAGGGGAGCAATCAGCCCCAGCATTTT. Based on the CDR3 plus reference TRBV19 and TRBJ1-5, the full variable domain is DGGITQSPKYLFRKEGQNVTLSCEQNLNHDAMYWYRQDPGQGLRLIYYSQIVNDFQKGDIAEGYSVSREKKESFPLTVTSAQKNPTAFYLCASKTSQGSNQPQHFGDGTRLSIL.

The rearrangement links TRBV7-3 to TRBJ2-2, with 8 bases identical to TRBD2. Trimming at V came to 0 bases and at J to 4 bases, leaving 4 bases not matched to a gene. CDR3 length equals 16 residues. Germline values: CDR1 SGHTA, CDR2 FQGTGA. CDR3 sequence: CASSLTGRAGTGELFF. In DNA form, the CDR3 reads TGTGCCAGCAGCTTAACCGGGAGGGCCGGCACCGGGGAGCTGTTTTTT.

The chain employs TRBV7-2 and TRBJ1-2; 8 bases map to TRBD1. The junction had 8 bases not matched to a gene; V was cut back by 4 bases and J by 4 bases. The CDR3 loop spans 15 amino acids. CDR1 is SGHTA and CDR2 is FQGNSA in the germline V gene. The CDR3 DNA is TGTGCCAGCAGCTCAGGACAGGGAGGTCGCTATGGCTACACCTTC. It is translated as CASSSGQGGRYGYTF.

The chain links TRBV13 to TRBJ2-7; D might be TRBD1 (7 bases). This CDR3 comprises 14 residues. Germline CDR1 and CDR2: PRHDT and FYEKMQ (reference sequence). V dropped 5 bases and J dropped 2 bases, with 13 bases sitting between them. This CDR3 is CASSRGTAAYEQYF. CDR3 DNA sequence: TGTGCCAGCAGCCGCGGGACAGCAGCCTACGAGCAGTACTTC. Full variable domain (missing parts from reference TRBV13 and TRBJ2-7): AAGVIQSPRHLIKEKRETATLKCYPIPRHDTVYWYQQGPGQDPQFLISFYEKMQSDKGSIPDRFSAQQFSDYHSELNMSSLELGDSALYFCASSRGTAAYEQYFGPGTRLTVT.

This clone was detected a few times. The chain is built from TRBV6-6 and TRBJ2-7; 14 nucleotides match TRBD2. This CDR3 is built from 18 residues. Looked up from germline, CDR1 is MNHNY and CDR2 is SVGAGI (reference sequence). The V segment lost 5 bases and the J segment 6 bases; nucleotides outside the gene matches: 15. The CDR3 reads CASSPPVGLAGEAPEQYF. As DNA, the CDR3 is TGTGCCAGCAGTCCCCCCGTGGGACTAGCGGGAGAGGCCCCCGAGCAGTACTTC.

The CDR3 bases are TGTGCCAGCAGTTTTTCAGGGGGCACTGAAGCTTTCTTT. Protein product: CASSFSGGTEAFF. The chain employs TRBV27 and TRBJ1-1; TRBD1 matches at 7 bases. Germline values: CDR1 MNHEY, CDR2 SMNVEV (reference sequence). This CDR3 has 13 amino acids. The junction had 2 bases not matched to a gene; V was cut back by 3 bases and J by 4 bases.

The CDR3 nucleotides are TGTGCCAGTAGAAAACTAGCGGGAGGTAGCAATGAGCAGTTCTTC. Protein sequence: CASRKLAGGSNEQFF. The chain is built from TRBV19 and TRBJ2-1; the match to TRBD2 covers 12 bases. The trim removed 6 bases at V and 6 bases at J, leaving 6 bases unmatched. The CDR3 has 15 residues. Germline values: CDR1 LNHDA, CDR2 SQIVND (reference sequence).

With regard to this clone: Other DNA sequences in the sample encode the same CDR3. The CDR3 DNA is TGTGCCAGCAGTTTGACGGATACGCAGTATTTT. It encodes CASSLTDTQYF. This rearrangement joins TRBV12-3 or TRBV12-4 to TRBJ2-3, with no clear D. The CDR3 covers 11 residues. Trimming pared 3 bases from V and 6 bases from J, leaving 4 bases between.

The V call is TRBV7-2, the J call TRBJ1-6, with D uncertain. Germline CDR1 SGHTA, CDR2 FQGNSA. V shed 4 bases and J shed 0 bases, with 10 bases lying between them. This CDR3 spans 16 amino acids. The CDR3 loop reads CASSSYRSSYNSPLHF. DNA of the CDR3: TGTGCCAGCAGCTCATACCGGAGCTCCTATAATTCACCCCTCCACTTT.

In DNA form, the CDR3 reads TGCGCCAGCTCCCCCCTAGCGGGGTACAATGAGCAGTTCTTC. Protein product: CASSPLAGYNEQFF. This chain connects TRBV5-1 to TRBJ2-1, with 9 bases lining up with TRBD2. CDR3 length: 14 residues. Germline V lookup: CDR1 SGHRS, CDR2 YFSETQ. With 7 bases clipped from V and 4 bases from J, the junction kept 6 bases outside the gene matches.

The V and J genes are TRBV9 and TRBJ2-7, with TRBD2 identical over 8 bases. This CDR3 has 15 residues. The J segment lost 3 bases and the V segment lost 3 bases, leaving 8 bases of the junction unmatched. Looked up from germline, CDR1 is SGDLS and CDR2 is YYNGEE. CDR3 residues: CASSAQRERYYEQYF. The DNA for the CDR3 is TGTGCCAGCAGCGCCCAGCGGGAGAGATACTACGAGCAGTACTTC.

The chain is built from TRBV5-4 and TRBJ1-1; D not resolved. This CDR3 is built from 15 residues. The germline V gene encodes CDR1 SGHNT and CDR2 YYREEE (reference sequence). Trimming stripped 2 bases from V and 1 base from J, with 12 bases between. The CDR3 DNA reads as TGTGCCAGCAGCTTTACCGGACGAGGGAACACTGAAGCTTTCTTT. It specifies CASSFTGRGNTEAFF.

V usage is TRBV2 and J usage is TRBJ2-2; D unclear. The CDR3 loop spans 15 amino acids. The V gene lost 4 bases and the J gene lost 4 bases, with 13 bases spanning the gap. Germline loops: CDR1 SNHLY, CDR2 FYNNEI. CDR3 nucleotide sequence: TGTGCCAGCAGTGGCCGCTCGACACCCACCGGGGAGCTGTTTTTT. It codes for CASSGRSTPTGELFF.

DNA of the CDR3: TGTGCCAGCAGCCTCGGGGGCCCCTCCACAGATACGCAGTATTTT. Translating it yields CASSLGGPSTDTQYF. The chain employs TRBV5-4 and TRBJ2-3; D possibly uses TRBD1 or TRBD2 (6 bases each). Germline CDR1 and CDR2: SGHNT and YYREEE (reference sequence). This CDR3 contains 15 residues. V was cut by 4 bases and J by 2 bases, with 14 bases left in between.

J is TRBJ1-1 and V is TRBV7-9; D gene ambiguous. The germline gives CDR1 SEHNR, CDR2 FQNEAQ (reference sequence). CDR3 length: 13 amino acids. V was cut by 2 bases and J by 4 bases, with 8 bases left in between. The CDR3 DNA sequence: TGTGCCAGCAGCTTAACGGTTGGCACTGAAGCTTTCTTT. This sequence encodes CASSLTVGTEAFF.

This chain links TRBV6-4 with TRBJ2-3, with TRBD2 as a possible D gene (6 bases). Between the trimmed V and J ends, which lost 8 bases and 5 bases, there was a span of 8 bases. The length of the CDR3 is 11 residues. CDR1 is MRHNA, CDR2 SNTAGT, per germline. The CDR3 reads CASQEGDTQYF. Written as DNA, the CDR3 is TGTGCCAGCCAGGAGGGAGATACGCAGTATTTT.

The chain uses TRBV15 and TRBJ1-5; no clear D gene. The germline gives CDR1 LNHNV, CDR2 YYDKDF (reference sequence). The CDR3 extends over 14 amino acids. The V end lost 5 bases, the J end lost 8 bases, and 16 bases lay between the germline ends. CDR3 loop: CATSGPDASEPQHF. The CDR3 nucleotides read TGTGCCACCAGCGGCCCGGACGCATCGGAGCCCCAGCATTTT.